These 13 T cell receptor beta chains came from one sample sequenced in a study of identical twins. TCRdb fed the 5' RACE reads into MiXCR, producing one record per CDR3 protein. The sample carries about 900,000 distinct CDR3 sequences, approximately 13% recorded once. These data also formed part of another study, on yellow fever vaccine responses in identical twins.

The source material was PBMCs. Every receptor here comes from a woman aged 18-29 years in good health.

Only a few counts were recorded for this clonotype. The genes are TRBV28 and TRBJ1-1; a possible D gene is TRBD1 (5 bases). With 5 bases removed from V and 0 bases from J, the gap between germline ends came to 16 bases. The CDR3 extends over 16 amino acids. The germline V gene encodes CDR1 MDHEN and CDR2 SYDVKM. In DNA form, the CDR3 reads TGTGCCAGCAGTCCCCTTGGTGGGGGAGTGAACACTGAAGCTTTCTTT. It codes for CASSPLGGGVNTEAFF.

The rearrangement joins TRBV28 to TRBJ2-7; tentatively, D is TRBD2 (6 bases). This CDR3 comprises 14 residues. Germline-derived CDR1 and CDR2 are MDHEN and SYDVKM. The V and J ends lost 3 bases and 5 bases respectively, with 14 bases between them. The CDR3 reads CASSFPRDRDEQYF. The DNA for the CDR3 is TGTGCCAGCAGTTTCCCGCGGGATCGAGACGAGCAGTACTTC.

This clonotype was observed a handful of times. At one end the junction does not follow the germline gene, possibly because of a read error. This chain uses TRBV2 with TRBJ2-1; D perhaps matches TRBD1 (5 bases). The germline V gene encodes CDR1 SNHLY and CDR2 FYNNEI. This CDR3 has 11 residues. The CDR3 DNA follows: TGTGCCAGCAGAGAGGCTGGGGCCTCGGTCTTC. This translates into CASREAGASVF.

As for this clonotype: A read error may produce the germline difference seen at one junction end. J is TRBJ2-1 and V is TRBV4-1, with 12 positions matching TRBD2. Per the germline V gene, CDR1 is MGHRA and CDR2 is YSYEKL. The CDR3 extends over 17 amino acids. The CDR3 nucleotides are TGCGCCTGCAGGCCCGGACTAGCGGGGACGAAAAAAAATGAGCAGTTCTTC. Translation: CACRPGLAGTKKNEQFF.

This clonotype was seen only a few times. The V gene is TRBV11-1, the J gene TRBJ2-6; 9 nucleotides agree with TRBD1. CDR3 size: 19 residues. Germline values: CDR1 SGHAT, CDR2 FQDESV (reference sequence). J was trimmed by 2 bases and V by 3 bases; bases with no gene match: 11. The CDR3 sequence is CASSFLTGTGSAGANVLTF. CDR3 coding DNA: TGTGCCAGCAGCTTTCTTACCGGGACAGGGAGTGCTGGGGCCAACGTCCTGACTTTC.

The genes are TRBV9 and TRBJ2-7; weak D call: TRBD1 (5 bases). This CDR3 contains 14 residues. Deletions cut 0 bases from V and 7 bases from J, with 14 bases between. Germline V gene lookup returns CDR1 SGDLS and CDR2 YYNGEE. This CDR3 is CASSVGWGGREQYF. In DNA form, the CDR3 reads TGTGCCAGCAGCGTAGGGTGGGGCGGTCGAGAGCAGTACTTC.

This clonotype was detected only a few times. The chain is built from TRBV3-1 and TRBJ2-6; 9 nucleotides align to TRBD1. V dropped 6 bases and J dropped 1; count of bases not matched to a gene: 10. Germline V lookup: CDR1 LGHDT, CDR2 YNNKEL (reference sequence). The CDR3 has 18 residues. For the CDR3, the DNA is TGTGCCAGCAGTTTCTATGCCGGGACAGGGTCTGGGGCCAACGTCCTGACTTTC. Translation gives CASSFYAGTGSGANVLTF.

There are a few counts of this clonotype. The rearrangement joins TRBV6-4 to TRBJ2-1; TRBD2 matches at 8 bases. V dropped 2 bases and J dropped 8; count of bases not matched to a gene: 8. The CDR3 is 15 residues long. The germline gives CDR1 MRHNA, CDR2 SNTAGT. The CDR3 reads CASSDPKRGMYEQFF. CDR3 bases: TGTGCCAGCAGTGACCCTAAGCGGGGGATGTATGAGCAGTTCTTC.

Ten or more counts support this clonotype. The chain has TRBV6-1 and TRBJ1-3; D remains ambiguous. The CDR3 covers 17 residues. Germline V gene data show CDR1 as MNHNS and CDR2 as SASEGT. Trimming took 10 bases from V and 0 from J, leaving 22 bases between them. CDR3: CAISEALGVRSGNTIYF. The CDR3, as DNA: TGTGCCATCAGCGAAGCGCTGGGCGTTCGCTCTGGAAACACCATATATTTT.

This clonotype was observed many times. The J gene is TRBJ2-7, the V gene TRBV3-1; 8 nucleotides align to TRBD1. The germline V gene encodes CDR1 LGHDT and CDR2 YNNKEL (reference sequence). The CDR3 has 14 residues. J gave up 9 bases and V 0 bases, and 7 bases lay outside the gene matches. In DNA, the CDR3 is TGTGCCAGCAGCCAAGATGACAGGGGAATCTTGCAGTACGTC. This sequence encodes CASSQDDRGILQYV.

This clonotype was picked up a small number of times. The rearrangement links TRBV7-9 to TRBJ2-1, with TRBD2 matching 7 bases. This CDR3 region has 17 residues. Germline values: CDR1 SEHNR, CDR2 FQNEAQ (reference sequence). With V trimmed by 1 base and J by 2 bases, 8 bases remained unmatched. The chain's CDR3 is CASSLVPGLRAYNEQFF. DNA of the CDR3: TGTGCCAGCAGCTTAGTTCCGGGACTAAGAGCCTACAATGAGCAGTTCTTC.

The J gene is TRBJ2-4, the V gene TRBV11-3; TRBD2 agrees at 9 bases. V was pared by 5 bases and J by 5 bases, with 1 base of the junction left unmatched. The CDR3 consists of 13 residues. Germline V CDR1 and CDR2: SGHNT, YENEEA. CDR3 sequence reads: CASSLAGQNIQYF. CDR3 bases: TGTGCCAGCAGCCTAGCGGGGCAAAACATTCAGTACTTC.

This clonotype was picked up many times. The CDR3 region is CASSPDSYEQFF. Here the CDR3 DNA reads TGTGCCAGCAGCCCGGACTCGTATGAGCAGTTCTTC. V gene TRBV12-3 or TRBV12-4 combines with J gene TRBJ2-1; tentative D call: TRBD2 (5 bases). The ends were cut back, 6 bases at V and 8 bases at J, with 11 bases in the middle. This CDR3 has 12 amino acids.